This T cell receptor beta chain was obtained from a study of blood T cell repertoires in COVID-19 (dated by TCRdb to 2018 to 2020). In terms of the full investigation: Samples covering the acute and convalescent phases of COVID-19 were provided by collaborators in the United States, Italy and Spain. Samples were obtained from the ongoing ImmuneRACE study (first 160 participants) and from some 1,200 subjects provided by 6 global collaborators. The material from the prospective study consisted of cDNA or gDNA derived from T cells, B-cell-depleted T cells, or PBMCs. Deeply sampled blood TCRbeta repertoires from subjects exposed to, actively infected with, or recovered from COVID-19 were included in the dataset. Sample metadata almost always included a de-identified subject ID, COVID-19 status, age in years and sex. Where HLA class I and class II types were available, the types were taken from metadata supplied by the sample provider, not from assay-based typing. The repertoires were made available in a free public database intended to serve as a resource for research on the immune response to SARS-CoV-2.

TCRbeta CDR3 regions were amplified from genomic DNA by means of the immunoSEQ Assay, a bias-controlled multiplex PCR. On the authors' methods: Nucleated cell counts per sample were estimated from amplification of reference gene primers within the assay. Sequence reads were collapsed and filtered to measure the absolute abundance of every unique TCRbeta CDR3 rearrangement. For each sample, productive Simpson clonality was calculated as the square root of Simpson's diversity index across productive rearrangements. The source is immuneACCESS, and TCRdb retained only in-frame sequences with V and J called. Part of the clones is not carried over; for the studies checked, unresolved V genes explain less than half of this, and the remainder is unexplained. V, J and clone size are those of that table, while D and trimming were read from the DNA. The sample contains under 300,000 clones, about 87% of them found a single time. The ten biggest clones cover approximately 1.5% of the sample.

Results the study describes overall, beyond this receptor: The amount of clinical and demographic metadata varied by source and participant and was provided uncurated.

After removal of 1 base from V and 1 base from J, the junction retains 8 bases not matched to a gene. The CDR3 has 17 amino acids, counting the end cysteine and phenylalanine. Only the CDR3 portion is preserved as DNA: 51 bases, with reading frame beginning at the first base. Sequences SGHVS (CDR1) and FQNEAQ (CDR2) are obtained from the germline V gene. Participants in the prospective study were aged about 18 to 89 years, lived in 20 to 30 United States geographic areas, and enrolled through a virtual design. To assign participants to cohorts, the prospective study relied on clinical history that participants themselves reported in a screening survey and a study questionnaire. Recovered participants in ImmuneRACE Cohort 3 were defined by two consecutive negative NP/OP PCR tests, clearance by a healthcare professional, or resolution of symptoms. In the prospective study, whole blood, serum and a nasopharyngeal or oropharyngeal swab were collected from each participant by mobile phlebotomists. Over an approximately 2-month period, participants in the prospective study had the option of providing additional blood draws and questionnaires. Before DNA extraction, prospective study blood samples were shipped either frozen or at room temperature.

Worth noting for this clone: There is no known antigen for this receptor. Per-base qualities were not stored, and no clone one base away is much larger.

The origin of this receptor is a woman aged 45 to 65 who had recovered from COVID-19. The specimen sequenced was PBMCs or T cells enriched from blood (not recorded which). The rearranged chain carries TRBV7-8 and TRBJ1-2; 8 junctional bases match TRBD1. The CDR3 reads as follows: CASSLGAGGIGNYGYTF. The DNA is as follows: TGTGCCAGCAGCTTAGGGGCAGGGGGCATAGGTAACTATGGCTACACCTTC.